The source of this TCR beta chain is a study of blood T cell repertoires in COVID-19. Study-level background: From T cells, B-cell-depleted T cells, or PBMCs came the material, which was cDNA or gDNA.

The trim removed 10 bases at V and 6 bases at J, leaving 9 bases unmatched. CDR3 length: 13 amino acids. Germline loops: CDR1 SNHLY, CDR2 FYNNEI. Here immunoSEQ multiplex PCR was the method, and the copy in TCRdb shows in-frame clones only, minus some. Among just over 350,000 clones listed, 70% to 90% were seen once. The sequenced sample consisted of peripheral blood. This receptor was identified in a woman between 55 and 75 years old with COVID-19, enrolled during active disease. V gene TRBV2 combines with J gene TRBJ2-1, with 7 positions matching TRBD2. Written as DNA, the CDR3 is TGTGCCATTTTCCCGGGGAGGGTCAATGAGCAGTTCTTC. It is translated as CAIFPGRVNEQFF.